The rows below give T cell receptor beta chains drawn from one sample of a study of cytomegalovirus exposure and HLA in healthy donors. TCRdb keeps only in-frame clones here, not all; method: immunoSEQ multiplex PCR. The sample carries approximately 290,000 clones, about 80% recorded once. The sample taken for sequencing was PBMCs. The receptor set was obtained from a girl aged 2 to 9 in good health and CMV-seronegative. Both conserved end residues are part of each CDR3. The order of the fields is J gene, D gene, V gene, clone size, CDR3 protein, CDR3 DNA. A D gene is named only where the DNA matches it firmly. Only some rows state a clone size, as once, few, many or a class for expanded clones.

TRBJ2-7	TRBD2	TRBV29-1	NA	CSAGDVAGGIYEQYF	TGCAGCGCGGGAGATGTTGCGGGGGGGATTTACGAGCAGTACTTC
TRBJ2-1	NA	TRBV9	NA	CASSGGTSSYNEQFF	TGTGCCAGCAGCGGAGGTACCAGCTCCTACAATGAGCAGTTCTTC
TRBJ1-2	TRBD1	TRBV13	NA	CASSSTFAGGLRYTF	TGTGCCAGCAGCTCAACGTTCGCAGGGGGCCTTCGCTACACCTTC
TRBJ2-1	TRBD2	TRBV5-1	NA	CASSWEGLARNEQFF	TGCGCCAGCAGCTGGGAAGGACTAGCGAGGAATGAGCAGTTCTTC
TRBJ1-1	NA	TRBV7-9	NA	CASSSQTGLTEAFF	TGTGCCAGCAGCTCGCAAACAGGGCTCACTGAAGCTTTCTTT
TRBJ1-3	NA	TRBV10-3	NA	CAISEPGGNTIYF	TGTGCCATCAGTGAGCCAGGGGGAAACACCATATATTTT
TRBJ2-1	NA	TRBV5-6	once	CASSLRRGHIYNEQFF	TGTGCCAGCAGCTTGAGGCGGGGCCATATATACAATGAGCAGTTCTTC
TRBJ2-3	NA	TRBV30	NA	CAWTVSTDTQYF	TGTGCCTGGACGGTCAGCACAGATACGCAGTATTTT
TRBJ2-7	TRBD1	TRBV9	NA	CASSPRTGVNEQYF	TGTGCCAGCAGCCCGCGGACAGGGGTGAACGAGCAGTACTTC
TRBJ2-2	NA	TRBV18	once	CASSPLSKNTGELFF	TGTGCCAGCTCACCACTTTCAAAGAACACCGGGGAGCTGTTTTTT
TRBJ2-7	NA	TRBV30	NA	CAWGTGSYVEQYF	TGTGCCTGGGGGACTGGAAGCTACGTGGAGCAGTACTTC
TRBJ2-7	NA	TRBV7-9	NA	CASSPKSAYEQYF	TGTGCCAGCAGCCCTAAGTCGGCCTACGAGCAGTACTTC
TRBJ1-1	NA	TRBV5-1	NA	CASSLMSGLNSEAFF	TGCGCCAGCAGCTTGATGTCTGGGCTCAATTCTGAAGCTTTCTTT
TRBJ1-2	NA	TRBV18	NA	CASSPEGSGVYGYTF	TGTGCCAGCTCACCAGAAGGAAGCGGGGTATATGGCTACACCTTC
TRBJ1-2	NA	TRBV5-1	NA	CASSLVRGTYGYTF	TGCGCCAGCAGCTTGGTTCGGGGTACCTATGGCTACACCTTC
TRBJ2-7	TRBD2	TRBV2	NA	CASSVLGSGVHEQYF	TGTGCCAGCAGTGTTCTTGGTAGCGGGGTCCACGAGCAGTACTTC
TRBJ2-6	TRBD1	TRBV19	NA	CASSIRGTGDGAGANVLTF	TGTGCCAGTAGTATCCGCGGGACAGGGGACGGGGCTGGGGCCAACGTCCTGACTTTC
TRBJ2-7	TRBD1	TRBV13	NA	CASSLQGTGTYEQYF	TGTGCCAGCAGCCTCCAGGGGACAGGGACCTACGAGCAGTACTTC
TRBJ2-5	TRBD2	TRBV4-1	few	CASSQGFSGGARETQYF	TGCGCCAGCAGCCAAGGATTTAGCGGGGGGGCCCGAGAGACCCAGTACTTC
TRBJ2-7	TRBD1	TRBV27	NA	CASSPGTALEQYF	TGTGCCAGCAGTCCCGGGACAGCGCTCGAGCAGTACTTC
TRBJ2-1	NA	TRBV4-1	NA	CASSQEPRDEQFF	TGCGCCAGCAGCCAAGAACCACGCGATGAGCAGTTCTTC
TRBJ2-1	TRBD2	TRBV6-5	NA	CASSSISGRAVSEQFF	TGTGCCAGCAGTTCAATTAGCGGGAGGGCCGTAAGTGAGCAGTTCTTC
TRBJ2-7	TRBD1	TRBV28	few	CASSLDRAYEQYF	TGTGCCAGCAGTTTGGACAGGGCCTATGAGCAGTACTTC